One T cell receptor beta chain is described in this entry. Its antigen remains unknown. The data originate from a study of monozygotic twins with inflammatory bowel disease. There are 15 residues in the CDR3. Germline V gene data show CDR1 as SGHRS and CDR2 as YFSETQ. Input per TCR library consisted of roughly 4,000 ng of total RNA. Addition of UMIs with a 6-nucleotide sample barcode was achieved by template switching. TCRdb re-called the 5' RACE reads and shows each CDR3 protein once, DNA omitted. In total, the table holds fewer than 450,000 distinct CDR3 sequences. Overall study findings and caveats: Versus healthy twins, IBD patients showed fewer clonotypes shared with others, especially with disease activity.

Sequences were obtained from blood. This sequence joins TRBV5-1 and TRBJ2-5; TCRdb returns TRBD1, unconfirmable since there is no DNA. The source is a human donor with ulcerative colitis or Crohn's disease, or a healthy co-twin of an affected twin (not recorded which). CDR3 amino acids: CASSLYGTAQETQYF.